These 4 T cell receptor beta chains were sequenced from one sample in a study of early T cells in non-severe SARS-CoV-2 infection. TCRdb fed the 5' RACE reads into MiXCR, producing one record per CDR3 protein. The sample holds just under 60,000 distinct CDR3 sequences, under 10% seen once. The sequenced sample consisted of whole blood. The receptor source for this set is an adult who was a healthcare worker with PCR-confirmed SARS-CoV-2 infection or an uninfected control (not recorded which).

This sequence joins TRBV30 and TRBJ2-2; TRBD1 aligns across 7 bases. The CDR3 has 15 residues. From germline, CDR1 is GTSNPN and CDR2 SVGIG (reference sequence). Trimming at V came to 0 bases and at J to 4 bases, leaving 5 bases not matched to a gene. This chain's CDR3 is CAWSVTGAITGELFF. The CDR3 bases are TGTGCCTGGAGTGTAACAGGGGCGATCACCGGGGAGCTGTTTTTT.

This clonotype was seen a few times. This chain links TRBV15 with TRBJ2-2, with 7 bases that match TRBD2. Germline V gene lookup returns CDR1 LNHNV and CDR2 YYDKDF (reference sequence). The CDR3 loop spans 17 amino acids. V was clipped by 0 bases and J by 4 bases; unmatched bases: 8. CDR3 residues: CATSRDGGGRGTGELFF. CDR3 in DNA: TGTGCCACCAGCAGAGATGGAGGCGGGAGAGGCACCGGGGAGCTGTTTTTT.

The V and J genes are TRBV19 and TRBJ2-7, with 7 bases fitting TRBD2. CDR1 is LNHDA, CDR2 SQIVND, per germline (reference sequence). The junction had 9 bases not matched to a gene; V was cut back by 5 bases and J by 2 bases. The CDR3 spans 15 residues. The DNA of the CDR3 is TGTGCCAGTAGTTCCCAACTAGCGCAAGCCTACGAGCAGTACTTC. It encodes CASSSQLAQAYEQYF.

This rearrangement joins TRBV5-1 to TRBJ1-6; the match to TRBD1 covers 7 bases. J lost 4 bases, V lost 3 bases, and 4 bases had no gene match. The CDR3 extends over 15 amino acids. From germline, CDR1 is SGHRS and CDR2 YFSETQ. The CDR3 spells CASSSTGQYNSPLHF. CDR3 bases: TGCGCCAGCAGCTCAACGGGACAGTATAATTCACCCCTCCACTTT.